Listed here is a single T cell receptor beta chain. Germline V lookup: CDR1 LNHDA, CDR2 SQIVND (reference sequence). With 1 base removed from V and 4 bases from J, the gap between germline ends came to 10 bases. The CDR3 has 14 residues. The data derive from a study of blood T cell repertoires in COVID-19. Study-wide context: Sources were T cells, B-cell-depleted T cells, or PBMCs; the material itself was cDNA or gDNA.

Measured with immunoSEQ multiplex PCR; TCRdb has only the in-frame clones, and not every one. This repertoire shows 110,000 to 150,000 clones, about three quarters found once; its top ten account for around 13%. The J gene is TRBJ1-2, the V gene TRBV19; D is unclear. This receptor was taken from a man older than 75 with acute or convalescent COVID-19. The sample was peripheral blood. The CDR3 DNA sequence: TGTGCCAGTAGTATAGGGAACAGCCCCTATGGCTACACCTTC. This gives the protein CASSIGNSPYGYTF.